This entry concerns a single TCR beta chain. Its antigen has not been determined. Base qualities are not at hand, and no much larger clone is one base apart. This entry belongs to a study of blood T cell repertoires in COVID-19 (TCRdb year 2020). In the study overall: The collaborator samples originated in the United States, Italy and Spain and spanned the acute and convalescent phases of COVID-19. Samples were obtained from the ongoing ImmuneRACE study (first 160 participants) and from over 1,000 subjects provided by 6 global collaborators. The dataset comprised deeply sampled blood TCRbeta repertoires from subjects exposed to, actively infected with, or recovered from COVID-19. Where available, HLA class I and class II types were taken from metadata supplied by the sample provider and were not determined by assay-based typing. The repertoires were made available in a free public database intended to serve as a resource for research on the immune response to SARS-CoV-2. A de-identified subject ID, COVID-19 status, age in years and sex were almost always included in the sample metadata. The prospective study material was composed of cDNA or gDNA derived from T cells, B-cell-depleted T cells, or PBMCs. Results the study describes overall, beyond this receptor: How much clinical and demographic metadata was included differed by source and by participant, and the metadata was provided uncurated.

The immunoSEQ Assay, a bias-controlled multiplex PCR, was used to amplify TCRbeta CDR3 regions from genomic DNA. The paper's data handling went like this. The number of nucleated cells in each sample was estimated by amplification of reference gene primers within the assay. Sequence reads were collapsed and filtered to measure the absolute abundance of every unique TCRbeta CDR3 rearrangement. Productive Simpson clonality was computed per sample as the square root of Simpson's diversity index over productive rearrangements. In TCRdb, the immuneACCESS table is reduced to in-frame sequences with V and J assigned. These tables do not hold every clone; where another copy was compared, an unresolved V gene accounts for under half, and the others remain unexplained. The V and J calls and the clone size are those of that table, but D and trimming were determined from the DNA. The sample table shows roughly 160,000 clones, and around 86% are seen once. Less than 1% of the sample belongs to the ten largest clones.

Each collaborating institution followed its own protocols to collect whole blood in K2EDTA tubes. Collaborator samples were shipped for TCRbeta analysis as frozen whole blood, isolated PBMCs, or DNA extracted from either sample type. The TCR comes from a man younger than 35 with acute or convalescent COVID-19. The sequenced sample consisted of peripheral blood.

The DNA is TGCGCCAGCAGCTTGTTTTGGACAGGCAACACTGAAGCTTTCTTT. It translates as CASSLFWTGNTEAFF. Recombination linked TRBV5-1 to TRBJ1-1; 7 central nucleotides agree with TRBD1. The germline V gene provides CDR1 SGHRS and CDR2 YFSETQ. Inclusive of the bounding cysteine and phenylalanine, the CDR3 is 15 residues long. The retained sequence is limited to the CDR3, 45 bases, with the frame set at the first base. After removal of 1 base from V and 2 bases from J, the junction retains 5 bases not matched to a gene.